Presented here are 18 T cell receptor beta chains from one specimen sequenced in a study of neurological immune-mediated disorders. From the 5' RACE reads, TCRdb called clonotypes with MiXCR, one entry per CDR3 protein. This repertoire shows over 55,000 distinct CDR3 sequences, 2.5% found once; its top ten account for around 3%. The sample consisted of PBMCs. These receptors were taken from a middle-aged man with multiple sclerosis.

On this clonotype: A much larger clone lies a single base off, so this may be a read error. This chain connects TRBV2 to TRBJ1-2; the D is unclear. Trimming removed 10 bases from V and 0 bases from J, with 18 bases in between. This CDR3 contains 15 residues. CDR1 and CDR2 from the germline V gene are SNHLY and FYNNEI. CDR3 sequence: CANSAGDTANYGYTF. The CDR3 DNA reads as TGTGCCAACAGCGCGGGCGATACAGCTAACTATGGCTACACCTTC.

This clonotype was recorded at least ten times. This sequence joins TRBV24-1 and TRBJ1-2; D unresolved. The CDR3 runs to 12 residues. Germline V gives CDR1 KGHDR, CDR2 SFDVKD. V dropped 6 bases and J dropped 6 bases, with 10 bases sitting between them. The CDR3 region is CATSSTEDGYTF. Here the CDR3 DNA reads TGTGCCACCAGTTCGACGGAGGATGGCTACACCTTC.

In this sample, this clonotype turned up many times. The J gene is TRBJ2-2, the V gene TRBV20-1; D gene unclear. This CDR3 is built from 15 residues. The germline V gene encodes CDR1 DFQATT and CDR2 SNEGSKA (reference sequence). Trimming shortened V by 6 bases and J by 5 bases, and 19 bases separated the two germline ends. CDR3 DNA: TGCAGTGCCACCACCCACGACTTATTTACCGGGGAGCTGTTTTTT. Protein product: CSATTHDLFTGELFF.

This clonotype was counted at least ten times. The chain couples TRBV5-1 to TRBJ1-1, with D perhaps TRBD1 (5 bases). CDR3 length: 14 residues. Deletions cut 0 bases from V and 4 bases from J, with 10 bases between. Germline V gene sequence: CDR1 SGHRS, CDR2 YFSETQ. The CDR3 region has the DNA TGCGCCAGCAGCTTGGCAGGGAAGGGCACTGAAGCTTTCTTT. It codes for CASSLAGKGTEAFF.

This clonotype was seen repeatedly, ten times or more. This chain links TRBV7-2 with TRBJ2-5, with 8 nucleotides matching TRBD2. Trimming removed 7 bases from V and 9 bases from J; junction bases left unmatched: 16. The CDR3 runs 15 residues. CDR1 SGHTA and CDR2 FQGNSA come from the germline V gene. This CDR3 reads CASIPSGGGLYPQYF. In nucleotides, the CDR3 is TGTGCCAGCATCCCTTCGGGGGGGGGTCTCTACCCCCAGTACTTC.

The table lists this clonotype with many counts. The V and J genes are TRBV4-2 and TRBJ1-2; no definite D call. V gave up 0 bases and J gave up 2 bases, with 13 bases separating them. CDR1 and CDR2 from the germline V gene are LGHNA and YNFKEQ. The CDR3 runs to 16 residues. CDR3 sequence reads: CASSQDDSLANYGYTF. DNA for the CDR3: TGTGCCAGCAGCCAAGATGACTCTCTGGCCAACTATGGCTACACCTTC.

Many counts were recorded for this clonotype. The chain has TRBV5-1 and TRBJ1-2; D not resolved. CDR3 length: 14 amino acids. Germline CDR1 reads SGHRS; CDR2 reads YFSETQ. The ends were cut back, 8 bases at V and 0 bases at J, with 14 bases in the middle. CDR3: CASSTELTNYGYTF. DNA of the CDR3: TGCGCCAGTTCGACGGAGCTAACTAACTATGGCTACACCTTC.

This clonotype has ten or more counts. The chain couples TRBV5-6 to TRBJ1-1; 7 bases map to TRBD1. This CDR3 has 17 residues. Germline lookup yields CDR1 SGHDT and CDR2 YYEEEE. V trimming: 0 bases; J trimming: 4 bases; junction bases outside the gene matches: 12. The CDR3 sequence is CASSLVRGGRGGTEAFF. CDR3 nucleotides: TGTGCCAGCAGCTTGGTGCGCGGCGGCAGGGGGGGCACTGAAGCTTTCTTT.

This clonotype was counted at least ten times. V and J are TRBV6-6 and TRBJ2-3; 9 nucleotides agree with TRBD2. CDR3 size: 15 residues. CDR1 and CDR2 from the germline V gene are MNHNY and SVGAGI (reference sequence). V lost 6 bases, J lost 2 bases, and 6 bases stayed unmatched. The chain's CDR3 is CASSRAGGDTDTQYF. CDR3 sequence (DNA): TGTGCCAGCAGCCGAGCGGGGGGCGACACAGATACGCAGTATTTT.

V is TRBV5-1 and J is TRBJ2-5; 7 bases line up with TRBD1. The V and J ends lost 4 bases and 7 bases, in that order; junction bases with no gene match: 13. There are 15 residues in the CDR3. Germline values: CDR1 SGHRS, CDR2 YFSETQ. The CDR3 coding sequence is TGCGCCAGCAGCCAGGAGAGGGACAGTTGGGGGACCCAGTACTTC. As protein: CASSQERDSWGTQYF.

This clonotype was seen ten or more times. The J gene is TRBJ2-7, the V gene TRBV5-1, with unresolved D. This CDR3 has 15 amino acids. Per the germline V gene, CDR1 is SGHRS and CDR2 is YFSETQ. The V end lost 0 bases, the J end lost 2 bases, and 12 bases lay between the germline ends. The CDR3 here is CASSLARFRAYEQYF. In DNA, the CDR3 is TGCGCCAGCAGCTTGGCGCGTTTCAGAGCCTACGAGCAGTACTTC. The full variable domain, with the rest looked up from reference TRBV5-1 and TRBJ2-7, is KAGVTQTPRYLIKTRGQQVTLSCSPISGHRSVSWYQQTPGQGLQFLFEYFSETQRNKGNFPGRFSGRQFSNSRSEMNVSTLELGDSALYLCASSLARFRAYEQYFGPGTRLTVT.

In this sample, this clonotype turned up many times. V is TRBV7-2 and J is TRBJ1-1; D not resolved. V was shortened by 5 bases and J by 5 bases, with 9 bases between the two germline ends. Germline V gives CDR1 SGHTA, CDR2 FQGNSA. The CDR3 is 12 residues long. This chain's CDR3 is CASSQRGTEAFF. CDR3 bases: TGTGCCAGCAGCCAACGGGGAACTGAAGCTTTCTTT.

In this sample, this clonotype turned up many times. The gene calls are TRBV5-1 and TRBJ1-1, with no clear D. CDR3 size: 15 residues. With 0 bases removed from V and 0 bases from J, the gap between germline ends came to 9 bases. In germline, CDR1 is SGHRS, CDR2 YFSETQ. In DNA form, the CDR3 reads TGCGCCAGCAGCTTGGCGGGCTCAATGAACACTGAAGCTTTCTTT. It codes for CASSLAGSMNTEAFF.

This clonotype appeared many times. The CDR3 sequence: CASSFAGNTEAFF. The DNA of the CDR3 is TGTGCCAGCAGTTTTGCAGGGAACACTGAAGCTTTCTTT. The genes are TRBV12-3 or TRBV12-4 and TRBJ1-1, with D hard to call. The CDR3 runs 13 residues. Trimming left V 3 bases short and J 1 base short, with 6 bases between.

This clonotype was seen many times. The V and J genes are TRBV5-5 and TRBJ2-7; a weak D match, TRBD1 (6 bases). With 1 base removed from V and 2 bases from J, the gap between germline ends came to 10 bases. The CDR3 sequence is 14 residues long. Germline V lookup: CDR1 SGHKS, CDR2 YYEKEE (reference sequence). The CDR3 region is CASSLLDRTYEQYF. CDR3 sequence (DNA): TGTGCCAGCAGCTTGTTGGACAGAACCTACGAGCAGTACTTC. The full variable domain, its missing parts supplied by reference TRBV5-5 and TRBJ2-7, is DAGVTQSPTHLIKTRGQQVTLRCSPISGHKSVSWYQQVLGQGPQFIFQYYEKEERGRGNFPDRFSARQFPNYSSELNVNALLLGDSALYLCASSLLDRTYEQYFGPGTRLTVT.

This clonotype was detected many times. The rearrangement uses TRBV7-9 and TRBJ2-7; TRBD2 agrees at 8 bases. The J segment lost 0 bases and the V segment lost 5 bases, leaving 12 bases of the junction unmatched. CDR3 length: 17 amino acids. CDR1 is SEHNR, CDR2 FQNEAQ, per germline (reference sequence). The CDR3 DNA sequence: TGTGCCAGCAGCCCGCGGAAACTAGCGGCCAGCTCCTACGAGCAGTACTTC. Translation gives CASSPRKLAASSYEQYF.

This clonotype was seen repeatedly, ten times or more. The chain employs TRBV3-1 and TRBJ1-2, with D possibly being TRBD1 (5 bases). The length of the CDR3 is 15 residues. V gave up 5 bases and J gave up 8 bases, with 21 bases separating them. CDR1 is LGHDT, CDR2 YNNKEL, per germline (reference sequence). The CDR3 spells CASSDAGTQFGGYTF. CDR3 nucleotide sequence: TGTGCCAGCAGCGACGCCGGGACTCAATTCGGGGGCTACACCTTC.

This clonotype was found many times. The chain employs TRBV20-1 and TRBJ2-3; 7 positions agree with TRBD1. This CDR3 comprises 12 residues. The germline V gene has CDR1 DFQATT and CDR2 SNEGSKA (reference sequence). V shed 7 bases, J shed 2 bases, and the junction held 3 bases outside the gene matches. DNA of the CDR3: TGCAGTGACAGGGGTCACACAGATACGCAGTATTTT. Translation: CSDRGHTDTQYF.